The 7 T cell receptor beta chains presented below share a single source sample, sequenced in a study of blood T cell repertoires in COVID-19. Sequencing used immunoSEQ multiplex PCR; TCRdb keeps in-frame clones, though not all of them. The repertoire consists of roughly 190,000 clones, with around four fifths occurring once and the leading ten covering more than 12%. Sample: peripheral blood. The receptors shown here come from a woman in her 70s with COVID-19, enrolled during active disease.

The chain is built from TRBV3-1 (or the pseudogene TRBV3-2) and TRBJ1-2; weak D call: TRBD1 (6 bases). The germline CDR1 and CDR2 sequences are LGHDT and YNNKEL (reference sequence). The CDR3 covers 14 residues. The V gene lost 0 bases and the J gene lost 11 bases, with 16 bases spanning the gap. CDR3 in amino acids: CASSQERGTGSYTF. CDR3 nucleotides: TGTGCCAGCAGCCAAGAAAGGGGGACCGGATCGTACACCTTC.

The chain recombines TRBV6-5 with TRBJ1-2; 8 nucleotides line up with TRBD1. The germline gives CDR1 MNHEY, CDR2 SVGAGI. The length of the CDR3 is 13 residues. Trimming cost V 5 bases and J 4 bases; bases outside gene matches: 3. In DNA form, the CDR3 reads TGTGCCAGCAGTCGGGACAGGATCTATGGCTACACCTTC. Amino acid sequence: CASSRDRIYGYTF.

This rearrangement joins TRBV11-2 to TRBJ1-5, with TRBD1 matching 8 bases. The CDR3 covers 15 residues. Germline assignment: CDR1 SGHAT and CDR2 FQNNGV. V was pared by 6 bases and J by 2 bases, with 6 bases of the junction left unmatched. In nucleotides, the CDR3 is TGTGCCAGCAGTCTCGGACAGGGAGGCAATCAGCCCCAGCATTTT. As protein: CASSLGQGGNQPQHF.

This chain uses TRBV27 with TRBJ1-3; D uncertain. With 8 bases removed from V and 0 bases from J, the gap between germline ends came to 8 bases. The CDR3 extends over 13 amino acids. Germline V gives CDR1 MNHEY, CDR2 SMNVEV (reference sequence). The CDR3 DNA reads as TGTGCCAGCCAGGCCTTCTCTGGAAACACCATATATTTT. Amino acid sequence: CASQAFSGNTIYF.

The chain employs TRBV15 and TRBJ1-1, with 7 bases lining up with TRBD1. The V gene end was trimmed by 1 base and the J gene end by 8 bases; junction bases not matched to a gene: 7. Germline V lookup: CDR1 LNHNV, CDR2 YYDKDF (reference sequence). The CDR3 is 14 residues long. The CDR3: CATSRGGRGKEAFF. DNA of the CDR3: TGTGCCACCAGCAGAGGAGGCAGGGGGAAAGAAGCTTTCTTT.

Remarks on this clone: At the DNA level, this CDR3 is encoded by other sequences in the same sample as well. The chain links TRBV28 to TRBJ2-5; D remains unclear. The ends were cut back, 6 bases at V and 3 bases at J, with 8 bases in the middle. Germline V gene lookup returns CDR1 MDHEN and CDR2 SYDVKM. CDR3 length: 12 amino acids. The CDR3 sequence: CASSHREETQYF. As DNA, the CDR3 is TGTGCCAGCAGCCACCGGGAAGAGACCCAGTACTTC.

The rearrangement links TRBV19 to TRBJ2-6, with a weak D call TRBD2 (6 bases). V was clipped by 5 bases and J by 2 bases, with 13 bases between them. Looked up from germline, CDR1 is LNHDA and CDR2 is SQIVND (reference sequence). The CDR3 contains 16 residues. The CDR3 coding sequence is TGTGCCAGTAGTGAGGCGGGGAGGACTGGGGCCAACGTCCTGACTTTC. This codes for CASSEAGRTGANVLTF.